This TCR beta chain came from a study of regulatory T cells. The J segment lost 9 bases and the V segment lost 4 bases, leaving 18 bases of the junction unmatched. This CDR3 has 16 amino acids. Germline CDR1 reads SGHAT; CDR2 reads FQNNGV. Study conclusions and caveats: In patients, unique TRB V-J pairs were restricted and V/J usage skewed, especially in Tregs. In CD3G-deficient patients, conventional CD4+ T cells were enriched for hydrophobic CDR3 residues at positions 6 and 7.

Autoimmunity was present in every CD3G-deficient patient, worse in two. At testing, patients were 2 to 39 years old, with reduced naive and increased memory T-cell proportions. CD4+ T cells were divided by sorting: CD25-high CD127-low Tregs, CD25-low CD127-high conventional cells. Amplification used 52 TRBV primers and 13 TRBJ primers. Profiling relied on immunoSEQ multiplex PCR, and the TCRdb table lists in-frame clones only, not all of them. The sample yields tens of thousands of clones, 70% to 90% seen once. To note about this clone: As yet, its antigen is unknown.

Sequencing used conventional CD4+ T cells sorted from blood. The clonotype comes from a child younger than 18 with CD3G deficiency. V gene TRBV11-2 combines with J gene TRBJ2-7; 7 bases map to TRBD1. CDR3: CASSSTNPRQGSVQYF. In nucleotides, the CDR3 is TGTGCCAGCAGCTCAACCAACCCCAGACAGGGCTCGGTGCAGTACTTC. The whole variable domain, remainder taken from reference TRBV11-2 and TRBJ2-7, is EAGVAQSPRYKIIEKRQSVAFWCNPISGHATLYWYQQILGQGPKLLIQFQNNGVVDDSQLPKDRFSAERLKGVDSTLKIQPAKLEDSAVYLCASSSTNPRQGSVQYFGPGTRLTVT.